This T cell receptor beta chain was captured in a study of T cells in Graves' hyperthyroidism and ophthalmopathy. Study-wide points: Separation of ophthalmopathy from stable hyperthyroidism was achieved by a 13 V-J model.

This clonotype has just a few counts. Antigen unknown. In patients aged 18 to 65, hyperthyroidism was newly diagnosed, with duration under 2 months. Germline CDR1 SGHTA, CDR2 FQGTGA. The CDR3 has 18 amino acids. Trimming removed 6 bases at V and 0 bases at J, with 18 bases between. RNA transcripts provided the source from which TCR beta CDR3 regions were amplified. HTBI primers were used for first-round RT-PCR of the TCR CDR3. One entry per CDR3 protein, called by TCRdb with MiXCR from the multiplex PCR reads. The data show some 400,000 distinct CDR3 sequences, with about 14% seen just once and about a fifth held by the top ten.

The TCR sequence derives from a man between 25 and 39 years old with Graves' hyperthyroidism that later progressed to Graves' ophthalmopathy. V gene TRBV7-3 combines with J gene TRBJ1-6; weak D call: TRBD1 (6 bases). Material for sequencing was blood. CDR3 protein: CASRSKWTESSYNSPLHF. For the CDR3, the DNA is TGTGCCAGCAGGTCGAAATGGACAGAGAGCTCCTATAATTCACCCCTCCACTTT.